The 29 T cell receptor beta chains below come from one sample, sequenced in a study of blood T cell repertoires in COVID-19. Clones were sequenced by immunoSEQ multiplex PCR, and TCRdb holds only the in-frame ones, with some missing. The sample consists of 350,000 or so clones, about 87% of them appearing once. The sample was peripheral blood. Receptors were obtained from a woman aged 25 to 45 with COVID-19, enrolled during active disease.

The chain carries TRBV19 and TRBJ2-7; 7 nucleotides match TRBD1. This CDR3 region has 13 residues. With V trimmed by 5 bases and J by 6 bases, 7 bases remained unmatched. CDR1 LNHDA and CDR2 SQIVND come from the germline V gene (reference sequence). The CDR3 bases are TGTGCCAGTAGTGCCTCATACAGGGGCGAGCAGTACTTC. It yields the protein CASSASYRGEQYF.

The chain joins TRBV24-1 to TRBJ2-7; possibly TRBD1 for D (5 bases). The V gene lost 4 bases and the J gene lost 6 bases, with 9 bases spanning the gap. From germline, CDR1 is KGHDR and CDR2 SFDVKD. CDR3 length: 12 amino acids. The CDR3 nucleotides read TGTGCCACCAGTGACCTCAGGGTCGAGCAGTACTTC. Translated, it gives CATSDLRVEQYF.

This clone has a single count. J is TRBJ2-1 and V is TRBV19; TRBD2 aligns across 11 bases. J lost 8 bases, V lost 5 bases, and 5 bases had no gene match. There are 14 residues in the CDR3. The V gene's germline CDR1 is LNHDA and CDR2 SQIVND (reference sequence). CDR3: CASSVSGRGHEQFF. The CDR3 DNA sequence: TGTGCCAGTAGTGTTAGCGGGAGGGGCCATGAGCAGTTCTTC. Together with reference TRBV19 and TRBJ2-1, the CDR3 gives the full variable domain: DGGITQSPKYLFRKEGQNVTLSCEQNLNHDAMYWYRQDPGQGLRLIYYSQIVNDFQKGDIAEGYSVSREKKESFPLTVTSAQKNPTAFYLCASSVSGRGHEQFFGPGTRLTVL.

The chain links TRBV2 to TRBJ2-7; 8 bases align to TRBD1. V lost 8 bases and J lost 7; bases outside the gene matches: 16. Germline V gene lookup returns CDR1 SNHLY and CDR2 FYNNEI. The CDR3 length is 15 residues. DNA for the CDR3: TGTGCCAGCTCCCCGAGGGGGACAGGCCTAACGGAGCAGTACTTC. Translated: CASSPRGTGLTEQYF.

The chain combines TRBV11-1 with TRBJ2-7, with D possibly matching TRBD2 (5 bases). Trimming removed 5 bases from V and 5 bases from J, with 13 bases in between. The length of the CDR3 is 13 residues. CDR1 and CDR2 from the germline V gene are SGHAT and FQDESV (reference sequence). In DNA, the CDR3 is TGTGCCAGCAGCACTAGGTCGAGCCACGAGCAGTACTTC. It yields the protein CASSTRSSHEQYF.

The V call is TRBV28, the J call TRBJ1-4, with 10 nucleotides matching TRBD1. This CDR3 contains 14 residues. Germline V gene lookup returns CDR1 MDHEN and CDR2 SYDVKM. J gave up 6 bases and V 7 bases, and 5 bases lay outside the gene matches. CDR3 in amino acids: CASTFGQGDEKLFF. DNA for the CDR3: TGTGCCAGCACCTTCGGACAGGGGGATGAAAAACTGTTTTTT.

The J gene is TRBJ2-7, the V gene TRBV29-1; a weak D match, TRBD2 (6 bases). Germline CDR1 reads SQVTM; CDR2 reads ANQGSEA. This CDR3 is built from 13 residues. With 6 bases removed from V and 3 bases from J, the gap between germline ends came to 15 bases. The CDR3 DNA follows: TGCAGCGTAACTCCGGGAGAACTCTACGAGCAGTACTTC. Its protein product is CSVTPGELYEQYF.

This clone has a handful of counts. The chain has TRBV9 and TRBJ2-7; TRBD1 agrees at 9 bases. This CDR3 region has 14 residues. Per germline, CDR1 SGDLS and CDR2 YYNGEE. J was trimmed by 6 bases and V by 5 bases; bases with no gene match: 9. CDR3 region: CASSTGGWIGEQYF. CDR3 nucleotides: TGTGCCAGCAGTACAGGGGGCTGGATAGGCGAGCAGTACTTC.

The chain carries TRBV7-2 and TRBJ1-5; TRBD1 agrees at 7 bases. Looked up from germline, CDR1 is SGHTA and CDR2 is FQGNSA. The CDR3 contains 14 residues. The V gene end was trimmed by 1 base and the J gene end by 7 bases; junction bases not matched to a gene: 4. CDR3 bases: TGTGCCAGCAGCTTAGACAGGGGAAGCCAGCCCCAGCATTTT. Its protein product is CASSLDRGSQPQHF.

The rearrangement links TRBV28 to TRBJ1-5; 8 positions agree with TRBD1. Per germline, CDR1 MDHEN and CDR2 SYDVKM. This CDR3 spans 19 amino acids. The ends lost 8 bases at V and 5 bases at J; junction bases unmatched: 23. CDR3 DNA: TGTGCCAGCCTCAAATTTTCAGGGGGCCTGGTACTGGGCGATCAGCCCCAGCATTTT. The encoded protein is CASLKFSGGLVLGDQPQHF.

V usage is TRBV30 and J usage is TRBJ2-7; D unresolved. The CDR3 runs to 11 residues. With 3 bases removed from V and 3 bases from J, the gap between germline ends came to 6 bases. From germline, CDR1 is GTSNPN and CDR2 SVGIG (reference sequence). The CDR3 DNA reads as TGTGCCTGGAGAGAGAACTACGAGCAGTACTTC. Translated, it gives CAWRENYEQYF.

The rearrangement joins TRBV7-2 to TRBJ2-2, with D tentatively TRBD1 (6 bases). V lost 5 bases and J lost 5, with 18 bases in between. This CDR3 contains 16 residues. Germline V lookup: CDR1 SGHTA, CDR2 FQGNSA. The CDR3, as DNA: TGTGCCAGCAGCCCAGACAGGCAGCAGGGGACCGGGGAGCTGTTTTTT. Protein: CASSPDRQQGTGELFF.

The V gene is TRBV14, the J gene TRBJ1-2; tentative D call: TRBD1 (6 bases). This CDR3 comprises 11 residues. Germline V gene sequence: CDR1 SGHDN, CDR2 FVKESK. V lost 3 bases, J lost 7 bases, and 6 bases lay in between. The CDR3 loop is CASSQGAGYTF. The CDR3, as DNA: TGTGCCAGCAGCCAGGGGGCTGGCTACACCTTC.

The chain recombines TRBV2 with TRBJ2-3; 8 positions agree with TRBD2. The ends lost 9 bases at V and 3 bases at J; junction bases unmatched: 11. The CDR3 is 15 amino acids. From germline, CDR1 is SNHLY and CDR2 FYNNEI. The DNA for the CDR3 is TGTGCCAGGACCACTAGCGGAGGGGGGACAGATACGCAGTATTTT. The encoded protein is CARTTSGGGTDTQYF.

V is TRBV2 and J is TRBJ1-5, with a weak D call TRBD1 (6 bases). This CDR3 has 14 amino acids. Germline CDR1 is SNHLY and CDR2 is FYNNEI. V lost 4 bases and J lost 3, with 10 bases in between. For the CDR3, the DNA is TGTGCCAGCAGTGCACAGGGCCCCAATCAGCCCCAGCATTTT. Residues: CASSAQGPNQPQHF.

The chain has TRBV19 and TRBJ2-7, with D maybe TRBD1 (6 bases). This CDR3 is built from 14 residues. Germline V lookup: CDR1 LNHDA, CDR2 SQIVND (reference sequence). Deletions cut 10 bases from V and 2 bases from J, with 18 bases between. CDR3 sequence reads: CATSGTWGTYEQYF. CDR3 coding DNA: TGTGCCACCTCAGGGACATGGGGGACCTACGAGCAGTACTTC. The whole variable domain, remainder taken from reference TRBV19 and TRBJ2-7, is DGGITQSPKYLFRKEGQNVTLSCEQNLNHDAMYWYRQDPGQGLRLIYYSQIVNDFQKGDIAEGYSVSREKKESFPLTVTSAQKNPTAFYLCATSGTWGTYEQYFGPGTRLTVT.

This sequence joins TRBV28 and TRBJ2-5, with D tentatively TRBD2 (6 bases). Deletions cut 7 bases from V and 1 base from J, with 10 bases between. The CDR3 runs to 13 residues. Germline-derived CDR1 and CDR2 are MDHEN and SYDVKM. CDR3 protein: CASNRDSQETQYF. The CDR3 nucleotides are TGTGCCAGCAACCGGGACTCCCAAGAGACCCAGTACTTC.

The chain couples TRBV6-2 or TRBV6-3 to TRBJ1-2; D unresolved. Trimming removed 0 bases at V and 0 bases at J, with 5 bases between. CDR3 size: 14 residues. From germline, CDR1 is MNHEY and CDR2 SVGEGT. CDR3: CASSYSRANYGYTF. DNA for the CDR3: TGTGCCAGCAGTTACTCGAGGGCTAACTATGGCTACACCTTC.

The rearrangement joins TRBV27 to TRBJ2-1, with no clear D. The CDR3 consists of 15 residues. Germline CDR1 is MNHEY and CDR2 is SMNVEV (reference sequence). V dropped 3 bases and J dropped 5 bases, with 14 bases sitting between them. The DNA of the CDR3 is TGTGCCAGCAGTTTCAGGCGTCCCGCTGACAATGAGCAGTTCTTC. Protein: CASSFRRPADNEQFF.

The CDR3 sequence is CASHKRGQETQYF. The CDR3 nucleotides read TGTGCCAGCCATAAGCGGGGCCAAGAGACCCAGTACTTC. This chain links TRBV27 with TRBJ2-5; TRBD2 agrees at 7 bases. Germline loops: CDR1 MNHEY, CDR2 SMNVEV (reference sequence). The CDR3 covers 13 residues. Trimming at V came to 8 bases and at J to 1 base, leaving 4 bases not matched to a gene.

This chain uses TRBV19 with TRBJ2-1; maybe TRBD2 (5 bases). The germline V gene encodes CDR1 LNHDA and CDR2 SQIVND (reference sequence). This CDR3 region has 14 residues. Trimming cost V 3 bases and J 0 bases, with 6 bases left between them. As DNA, the CDR3 is TGTGCCAGTAGTATGGGGAGCTCCTACAATGAGCAGTTCTTC. Its protein product is CASSMGSSYNEQFF.

The CDR3 sequence: CASRRLANTGELFF. CDR3 sequence (DNA): TGCGCCAGCAGAAGACTAGCGAACACCGGGGAGCTGTTTTTT. The chain employs TRBV10-1 and TRBJ2-2; TRBD2 might be the D (6 bases). The germline CDR1 and CDR2 sequences are WNHNN and SYGVQD (reference sequence). The CDR3 loop spans 14 amino acids. V shed 6 bases and J shed 0 bases, with 8 bases lying between them.

By share of the sample, this clone is medium-sized (0.01 to 0.1%). The chain recombines TRBV24-1 with TRBJ2-5; D perhaps matches TRBD2 (5 bases). The V end was cut by 7 bases, the J end by 5 bases, with 13 bases between. The CDR3 extends over 13 amino acids. Per germline, CDR1 KGHDR and CDR2 SFDVKD. CDR3 protein: CATSLAGAETQYF. CDR3 nucleotides: TGTGCCACCAGCCTGGCGGGCGCGGAGACCCAGTACTTC.

The rearrangement links TRBV6-5 to TRBJ2-7; TRBD2 matches 7 bases. The CDR3 length is 13 residues. V was clipped by 4 bases and J by 6 bases; unmatched bases: 6. The germline V gene encodes CDR1 MNHEY and CDR2 SVGAGI. DNA for the CDR3: TGTGCCAGCAGTTGGGCGGGAGCGCCCGAGCAGTACTTC. Translating gives CASSWAGAPEQYF.

This clone was observed a few times. The chain combines TRBV9 with TRBJ1-1, with D perhaps TRBD1 (5 bases). Trimming shortened V by 4 bases and J by 4 bases, and 14 bases separated the two germline ends. The germline CDR1 and CDR2 sequences are SGDLS and YYNGEE. This CDR3 has 14 residues. The CDR3 nucleotides read TGTGCCAGCAGCCGATCTCAGGGATTCACTGAAGCTTTCTTT. Encoded protein: CASSRSQGFTEAFF.

This chain links TRBV29-1 with TRBJ2-3; 8 nucleotides line up with TRBD2. Germline CDR1 is SQVTM and CDR2 is ANQGSEA. The CDR3 is 11 amino acids. The V and J ends lost 7 bases and 7 bases, in that order; junction bases with no gene match: 4. The CDR3 sequence is CSGTSPHTQYF. CDR3 bases: TGCAGCGGGACTAGCCCGCATACGCAGTATTTT.

V gene TRBV27 combines with J gene TRBJ2-3, with 12 bases identical to TRBD2. The CDR3 totals 18 residues. Germline V gene sequence: CDR1 MNHEY, CDR2 SMNVEV (reference sequence). V shed 5 bases, J shed 2 bases, and the junction held 11 bases outside the gene matches. The DNA of the CDR3 is TGTGCCAGCAGTGCCAGACTAGCGGGAGTGTCTTACACAGATACGCAGTATTTT. This translates into CASSARLAGVSYTDTQYF.

The chain carries TRBV7-6 and TRBJ2-2; 11 bases agree with TRBD1. Germline V gene data show CDR1 as SGHVS and CDR2 as FNYEAQ. The CDR3 extends over 16 amino acids. V dropped 6 bases and J dropped 3; count of bases not matched to a gene: 6. CDR3 sequence: CASRWTGGVDTGELFF. The CDR3 nucleotides read TGTGCCAGCAGATGGACAGGGGGCGTCGACACCGGGGAGCTGTTTTTT.

This clone was counted ten times or more. This chain joins TRBV4-1 and TRBJ2-7; 9 positions agree with TRBD1. Germline loops: CDR1 MGHRA, CDR2 YSYEKL. This CDR3 is 16 amino acids long. J was trimmed by 0 bases and V by 1 base; bases with no gene match: 4. CDR3 residues: CASSQGWTGDSYEQYF. The DNA for the CDR3 is TGCGCCAGCAGCCAAGGATGGACAGGGGACTCCTACGAGCAGTACTTC.